Each of the 26 T cell receptor beta chains below was sequenced from the same sample in a study of response to subunit inactivated influenza vaccine. TCRdb ran MiXCR on the RT-PCR reads and lists one entry per CDR3 protein. The table lists around 530,000 distinct CDR3 sequences, approximately 10% of them singletons. The source was PBMCs from blood, collected on the day of vaccination. Source of these receptors: a man aged 50-59 years who received an inactivated influenza vaccine.

The chain combines TRBV9 with TRBJ2-1; 7 positions agree with TRBD2. CDR1 is SGDLS and CDR2 is YYNGEE in the germline V gene. This CDR3 is built from 16 residues. V gave up 3 bases and J gave up 4 bases; unmatched junction bases: 10. The CDR3 sequence is CASSARVGGVYNEQFF. The CDR3 nucleotides read TGTGCCAGCAGCGCCAGGGTGGGAGGGGTGTACAATGAGCAGTTCTTC.

This clonotype occurred a few times. This rearrangement joins TRBV11-2 to TRBJ2-1, with unresolved D. The ends were cut back, 7 bases at V and 10 bases at J, with 11 bases in the middle. Germline V CDR1 and CDR2: SGHAT, FQNNGV. This CDR3 region has 11 residues. The chain's CDR3 is CASTDPEEQFF. CDR3 bases: TGTGCCAGCACCGATCCGGAGGAGCAGTTCTTC.

The table lists this clonotype with a few counts. The gene calls are TRBV4-3 and TRBJ2-5; D might be TRBD2 (6 bases). Germline V gene sequence: CDR1 LGHNA, CDR2 YSLEER. The V and J ends lost 4 bases and 5 bases respectively, with 20 bases between them. There are 16 residues in the CDR3. CDR3 bases: TGCGCCAGCAGCCCCACCCCGGGGGACCAAATGGAGACCCAGTACTTC. As protein: CASSPTPGDQMETQYF.

This clonotype was found a few times. The rearrangement uses TRBV5-1 and TRBJ1-4; no clear D. The ends were cut back, 2 bases at V and 0 bases at J, with 8 bases in the middle. Germline V gene lookup returns CDR1 SGHRS and CDR2 YFSETQ. The length of the CDR3 is 15 residues. The CDR3 sequence: CASSFDTSTNEKLFF. DNA for the CDR3: TGCGCCAGCAGCTTTGACACCTCAACTAATGAAAAACTGTTTTTT.

This clonotype was recorded a few times. The chain joins TRBV5-1 to TRBJ2-5, with D possibly being TRBD1 or TRBD2 (5 bases each). V was trimmed by 7 bases and J by 1 base, leaving 11 bases between them. The length of the CDR3 is 13 residues. Germline V CDR1 and CDR2: SGHRS, YFSETQ. The CDR3 reads CASGRGTQETQYF. The CDR3, as DNA: TGCGCCAGCGGGCGTGGGACCCAAGAGACCCAGTACTTC. Full variable domain (outside the CDR3, taken from reference TRBV5-1 and TRBJ2-5): KAGVTQTPRYLIKTRGQQVTLSCSPISGHRSVSWYQQTPGQGLQFLFEYFSETQRNKGNFPGRFSGRQFSNSRSEMNVSTLELGDSALYLCASGRGTQETQYFGPGTRLLVL.

This clonotype showed up just a few times. The rearrangement uses TRBV6-2 or TRBV6-3 and TRBJ2-7, with 9 bases matching TRBD2. The CDR3 length is 14 residues. Per the germline V gene, CDR1 is MNHEY and CDR2 is SVGEGT. Trimming removed 7 bases from V and 2 bases from J; junction bases left unmatched: 6. CDR3 region: CASIAAGGPYEQYF. The CDR3 nucleotides read TGTGCCAGCATCGCAGCGGGGGGTCCCTACGAGCAGTACTTC.

The chain joins TRBV11-1 to TRBJ2-7, with D possibly matching TRBD1 (6 bases). The CDR3 loop spans 17 amino acids. CDR1 is SGHAT, CDR2 FQDESV, per germline (reference sequence). V shed 1 base and J shed 5 bases, with 21 bases lying between them. The CDR3 is CASSLGAGGGPLNEQYF. The CDR3 coding sequence is TGTGCCAGCAGCTTAGGGGCTGGGGGCGGACCGTTGAACGAGCAGTACTTC.

This clonotype was observed a handful of times. The chain couples TRBV7-6 to TRBJ2-3, with no clear D. Per germline, CDR1 SGHVS and CDR2 FNYEAQ. The length of the CDR3 is 17 residues. Trimming stripped 1 base from V and 4 bases from J, with 18 bases between. CDR3: CASSLGPHENKADTQYF. CDR3 DNA: TGTGCCAGCAGCTTAGGTCCGCACGAGAATAAGGCAGATACGCAGTATTTT. Based on the CDR3 plus reference TRBV7-6 and TRBJ2-3, the full variable domain is GAGVSQSPRYKVTKRGQDVALRCDPISGHVSLYWYRQALGQGPEFLTYFNYEAQQDKSGLPNDRFSAERPEGSISTLTIQRTEQRDSAMYRCASSLGPHENKADTQYFGPGTRLTVL.

The V gene is TRBV6-2 or TRBV6-3, the J gene TRBJ2-2; D is unresolved. V dropped 4 bases and J dropped 4 bases, with 13 bases sitting between them. This CDR3 is 15 amino acids long. Germline CDR1 reads MNHEY; CDR2 reads SVGEGT. The CDR3 sequence: CASSFRRGITGELFF. For the CDR3, the DNA is TGTGCCAGCAGTTTTAGGAGAGGAATCACCGGGGAGCTGTTTTTT.

Many counts were recorded for this clonotype. The chain combines TRBV18 with TRBJ2-3; 10 positions agree with TRBD2. V shed 6 bases, J shed 4 bases, and the junction held 7 bases outside the gene matches. This CDR3 region has 15 residues. CDR1 and CDR2 from the germline V gene are KGHSH and LQKENI. The CDR3 coding sequence is TGTGCCAGCTCCACTCAGCGGGAGGGGTCAGATACGCAGTATTTT. This translates into CASSTQREGSDTQYF.

This clonotype was detected only a few times. The gene calls are TRBV5-1 and TRBJ1-2, with 8 bases lining up with TRBD1. This CDR3 has 14 amino acids. The V segment lost 0 bases and the J segment 4 bases; nucleotides outside the gene matches: 2. Germline CDR1 reads SGHRS; CDR2 reads YFSETQ. As DNA, the CDR3 is TGCGCCAGCAGCTTGGGGGACAGGCTCTATGGCTACACCTTC. It translates to CASSLGDRLYGYTF.

V is TRBV20-1 and J is TRBJ1-5, with D unclear. The CDR3 has 13 amino acids. CDR1 and CDR2 from the germline V gene are DFQATT and SNEGSKA (reference sequence). Trimming took 3 bases from V and 3 from J, leaving 9 bases between them. This chain's CDR3 is CSASDTVNQPQHF. The CDR3 DNA reads TGCAGTGCTAGCGACACAGTCAATCAGCCCCAGCATTTT.

Only one count was recorded for this clonotype. The chain has TRBV6-1 and TRBJ2-1; 8 bases fit TRBD2. V was clipped by 3 bases and J by 4 bases; unmatched bases: 2. The CDR3 extends over 14 amino acids. CDR1 is MNHNS, CDR2 SASEGT, per germline. The CDR3 region has the DNA TGTGCCAGCAGTGACCGGGAGGGGTACAATGAGCAGTTCTTC. Protein: CASSDREGYNEQFF.

The chain combines TRBV2 with TRBJ1-6; D is ambiguous. The CDR3 loop spans 14 amino acids. V was pared by 2 bases and J by 4 bases, with 6 bases between. Germline loops: CDR1 SNHLY, CDR2 FYNNEI. CDR3 bases: TGTGCCAGCAGTGAACAGGATTATAATTCACCCCTCCACTTT. Its protein is CASSEQDYNSPLHF.

V is TRBV14 and J is TRBJ2-1, with 12 nucleotides matching TRBD2. The junction had 9 bases not matched to a gene; V was cut back by 1 base and J by 2 bases. This CDR3 contains 19 residues. Germline V gene lookup returns CDR1 SGHDN and CDR2 FVKESK. CDR3 bases: TGTGCCAGCAGCCAAGGGTCTAGCGGGGGGGCCTACACCTACAATGAGCAGTTCTTC. It codes for CASSQGSSGGAYTYNEQFF. Full variable domain (missing parts from reference TRBV14 and TRBJ2-1): EAGVTQFPSHSVIEKGQTVTLRCDPISGHDNLYWYRRVMGKEIKFLLHFVKESKQDESGMPNNRFLAERTGGTYSTLKVQPAELEDSGVYFCASSQGSSGGAYTYNEQFFGPGTRLTVL.

This clonotype occurred a few times. The chain links TRBV4-2 to TRBJ2-7; TRBD1 matches at 7 bases. V lost 0 bases, J lost 4 bases, and 3 bases stayed unmatched. CDR3 length equals 14 residues. The V gene's germline CDR1 is LGHNA and CDR2 YNFKEQ. The CDR3 DNA reads TGTGCCAGCAGCCAAGAACAGGGGCTATACGAGCAGTACTTC. Its protein product is CASSQEQGLYEQYF.

This clonotype appeared many times. V gene TRBV12-3 or TRBV12-4 combines with J gene TRBJ2-7; maybe TRBD1 (6 bases). Trimming shortened V by 5 bases and J by 4 bases, and 6 bases separated the two germline ends. This CDR3 is built from 11 residues. CDR3 nucleotides: TGTGCCAGCAGTACAGGGTACGAGCAGTACTTC. Protein sequence: CASSTGYEQYF.

Here the CDR3 reads CSAVPGTGANVLTF. DNA of the CDR3: TGCAGTGCTGTTCCAGGGACTGGGGCCAACGTCCTGACTTTC. This sequence joins TRBV20-1 and TRBJ2-6, with D perhaps matching TRBD1 (5 bases). This CDR3 has 14 amino acids. Germline V gene sequence: CDR1 DFQATT, CDR2 SNEGSKA (reference sequence). Between the trimmed V and J ends, which lost 5 bases and 2 bases, there was a span of 10 bases.

This clonotype was counted at least ten times. The V call is TRBV20-1, the J call TRBJ2-7, with D perhaps TRBD1 (5 bases). The CDR3 extends over 11 amino acids. The germline V gene encodes CDR1 DFQATT and CDR2 SNEGSKA (reference sequence). V was pared by 2 bases and J by 11 bases, with 13 bases between. CDR3: CSARSLTEEYF. The CDR3 nucleotides read TGCAGTGCTAGATCTCTGACAGAGGAGTACTTC.

This clonotype was seen more than once but under ten times. Here the CDR3 reads CASSQGGSRYNEQFF. The DNA for the CDR3 is TGCGCCAGCAGCCAGGGAGGGAGTCGCTACAATGAGCAGTTCTTC. The chain is built from TRBV4-3 and TRBJ2-1, with 7 positions matching TRBD2. This CDR3 region has 15 residues. J gave up 3 bases and V 3 bases, and 5 bases lay outside the gene matches. In germline, CDR1 is LGHNA, CDR2 YSLEER.

This clonotype was seen a handful of times. The chain joins TRBV7-4 to TRBJ2-6; 12 positions agree with TRBD1. V was clipped by 6 bases and J by 0 bases; unmatched bases: 24. In germline, CDR1 is SGHVT, CDR2 SQSDAQ. There are 24 residues in the CDR3. The CDR3 region is CASRGLVPGQGAENPSSGANVLTF. In DNA form, the CDR3 reads TGTGCCAGCAGAGGATTAGTCCCGGGACAGGGGGCAGAAAACCCCTCCTCTGGGGCCAACGTCCTGACTTTC.

Ten or more counts support this clonotype. The rearrangement joins TRBV5-1 to TRBJ2-3, with a weak D call TRBD2 (5 bases). From germline, CDR1 is SGHRS and CDR2 YFSETQ. This CDR3 has 15 residues. Trimming shortened V by 2 bases and J by 1 base, and 11 bases separated the two germline ends. CDR3 sequence: CASSLSSAGTDTQYF. The CDR3 nucleotides are TGCGCCAGCAGCTTAAGTAGCGCCGGCACAGATACGCAGTATTTT. Looking up the rest from reference TRBV5-1 and TRBJ2-3 gives the full variable domain: KAGVTQTPRYLIKTRGQQVTLSCSPISGHRSVSWYQQTPGQGLQFLFEYFSETQRNKGNFPGRFSGRQFSNSRSEMNVSTLELGDSALYLCASSLSSAGTDTQYFGPGTRLTVL.

This sequence joins TRBV1 and TRBJ2-2; the table names TRBD1, a call not compared with the DNA. TRBV1 is assigned pseudogene status. The CDR3 is made up of 17 amino acids. CDR3 loop: CQQPREGQNANTGELFF. CDR3 nucleotide sequence: TGCCAGCAGCCAAGAGAGGGGCAGAACGCGAACACCGGGGAGCTGTTTTTT.

The rearrangement uses TRBV20-1 and TRBJ2-7; possibly TRBD2 for D (6 bases). Trimming removed 5 bases from V and 0 bases from J, with 17 bases in between. The germline gives CDR1 DFQATT, CDR2 SNEGSKA (reference sequence). The CDR3 has 15 amino acids. The CDR3 is CSAPQRLGVSYEQYF. The CDR3 bases are TGCAGTGCTCCCCAAAGACTAGGCGTCTCCTACGAGCAGTACTTC.

This clonotype was detected a few times. The genes are TRBV28 and TRBJ2-3, with TRBD2 matching over 8 bases. CDR1 is MDHEN, CDR2 SYDVKM, per germline. The CDR3 sequence is 15 residues long. V lost 5 bases, J lost 4 bases, and 8 bases stayed unmatched. In DNA, the CDR3 is TGTGCCAGCAGTACCGCGGGGGGCCGTGCAGATACGCAGTATTTT. Its protein product is CASSTAGGRADTQYF. The full variable domain, completed using reference TRBV28 and TRBJ2-3, is DVKVTQSSRYLVKRTGEKVFLECVQDMDHENMFWYRQDPGLGLRLIYFSYDVKMKEKGDIPEGYSVSREKKERFSLILESASTNQTSMYLCASSTAGGRADTQYFGPGTRLTVL.

This clonotype was recorded many times. CDR3 residues: CASSFSGSSETQYF. The DNA of the CDR3 is TGTGCCAGCAGCTTTAGCGGGAGCTCGGAGACCCAGTACTTC. V and J are TRBV7-9 and TRBJ2-5, with 9 bases that match TRBD2. CDR1 is SEHNR, CDR2 FQNEAQ, per germline (reference sequence). This CDR3 region has 14 residues. The J segment lost 5 bases and the V segment lost 3 bases, leaving 4 bases of the junction unmatched.